The next 15 T cell receptor beta chains were all read from a single sample in a study of blood T cell repertoires in COVID-19. Using immunoSEQ multiplex PCR, the repertoire was profiled, and TCRdb retains in-frame clones only, with some absent. This sample has more than 200,000 clones, with around 90% found just once. The sample taken for sequencing was PBMCs or T cells enriched from blood (not recorded which). These receptors were obtained from a woman aged 30 to 39 who had been exposed to COVID-19.

The genes are TRBV5-5 and TRBJ1-6, with a possible D match to TRBD1 (6 bases). V lost 3 bases and J 14 bases, leaving 24 bases between the germline ends. Germline CDR1 SGHKS, CDR2 YYEKEE (reference sequence). This CDR3 spans 16 amino acids. The CDR3 protein is CASSSVLQGAPTALHF. The CDR3 region has the DNA TGTGCCAGCAGCTCCGTTTTACAGGGAGCCCCGACCGCCCTCCACTTT.

The chain carries TRBV5-1 and TRBJ2-1; possible D gene TRBD2, 5 bases. The CDR3 is made up of 18 amino acids. Germline V gene data show CDR1 as SGHRS and CDR2 as YFSETQ. V was pared by 4 bases and J by 2 bases, with 22 bases between. The CDR3 sequence is CASSPPGSAGQPYNEQFF. CDR3 sequence (DNA): TGCGCCAGCAGCCCCCCTGGGTCTGCGGGCCAACCCTACAATGAGCAGTTCTTC.

The chain couples TRBV18 to TRBJ1-2; perhaps TRBD1 as D (6 bases). The V gene lost 3 bases and the J gene lost 5 bases, with 7 bases spanning the gap. The CDR3 totals 12 residues. Germline CDR1 and CDR2: KGHSH and LQKENI. CDR3 sequence: CASSPQGYGYTF. In DNA form, the CDR3 reads TGTGCCAGCTCACCTCAGGGGTATGGCTACACCTTC.

The chain employs TRBV4-1 and TRBJ2-7; D is perhaps TRBD2 (7 bases). Trimming left V 0 bases short and J 1 base short, with 16 bases between. This CDR3 comprises 17 residues. CDR1 is MGHRA and CDR2 is YSYEKL in the germline V gene. CDR3 DNA sequence: TGCGCCAGCAGCCAAGATTCCGGGGGGCCCGGTTCCTACGAGCAGTACTTC. Its translation is CASSQDSGGPGSYEQYF.

V gene TRBV3-1 (or the pseudogene TRBV3-2) combines with J gene TRBJ2-2; 8 bases align to TRBD2. CDR3 length: 15 residues. CDR1 and CDR2 (germline): LGHDT, YNNKEL (reference sequence). After removal of 4 bases from V and 5 bases from J, the junction contained 6 bases not matched to a gene. DNA of the CDR3: TGTGCCAGCAGCCCAGCGGGAGTGTGGACCGGGGAGCTGTTTTTT. It yields the protein CASSPAGVWTGELFF.

J is TRBJ2-2 and V is TRBV25-1; maybe TRBD1 (5 bases). Germline assignment: CDR1 MGHDK and CDR2 SYGVNS. The CDR3 covers 14 residues. V gave up 4 bases and J gave up 3 bases, with 9 bases separating them. CDR3 protein: CASSVQGDTGELFF. The CDR3 DNA is TGTGCCAGCAGTGTCCAGGGCGACACCGGGGAGCTGTTTTTT.

CDR3 residues: CASSIQAGEGQETQYF. The CDR3 DNA is TGTGCCAGTAGTATTCAGGCGGGAGAGGGCCAAGAGACCCAGTACTTC. The V gene is TRBV19, the J gene TRBJ2-5, with 7 bases identical to TRBD2. After removal of 3 bases from V and 1 base from J, the junction contained 8 bases not matched to a gene. Germline V gene data show CDR1 as LNHDA and CDR2 as SQIVND (reference sequence). This CDR3 region has 16 residues.

The CDR3 DNA reads TGCGCCAGCAGCTTGACCGGTTTCTCACCAGGGATAGTTACTGGAAACACCATATATTTT. Protein: CASSLTGFSPGIVTGNTIYF. V and J are TRBV5-1 and TRBJ1-3; D perhaps matches TRBD1 (5 bases). The V and J ends lost 1 base and 2 bases respectively, with 25 bases between them. Germline-derived CDR1 and CDR2 are SGHRS and YFSETQ. There are 20 residues in the CDR3.

V usage is TRBV28 and J usage is TRBJ2-5; D uncertain. Trimming took off 5 bases at V and 2 bases at J, with 6 bases between the two ends. CDR1 and CDR2 (germline): MDHEN, SYDVKM. This CDR3 has 12 residues. The DNA of the CDR3 is TGTGCCAGCAGTCTACCGCAAGAGACCCAGTACTTC. Protein: CASSLPQETQYF. The full variable domain, completed using reference TRBV28 and TRBJ2-5, is DVKVTQSSRYLVKRTGEKVFLECVQDMDHENMFWYRQDPGLGLRLIYFSYDVKMKEKGDIPEGYSVSREKKERFSLILESASTNQTSMYLCASSLPQETQYFGPGTRLLVL.

CDR3 region: CASTGGGAEDNEQFF. The CDR3 region has the DNA TGTGCCAGCACCGGGGGGGGAGCGGAAGACAATGAGCAGTTCTTC. The chain is built from TRBV6-5 and TRBJ2-1; TRBD2 matches at 8 bases. CDR3 length: 15 residues. Germline assignment: CDR1 MNHEY and CDR2 SVGAGI. The junction had 10 bases not matched to a gene; V was cut back by 7 bases and J by 5 bases.

The rearrangement uses TRBV5-6 and TRBJ2-7, with 9 nucleotides matching TRBD1. CDR3 length: 15 amino acids. J lost 2 bases, V lost 4 bases, and 7 bases had no gene match. CDR1 is SGHDT, CDR2 YYEEEE, per germline. CDR3 bases: TGTGCCAGCAGCACCCGGGACAGGGCAACCTACGAGCAGTACTTC. It translates to CASSTRDRATYEQYF.

The J gene is TRBJ1-5, the V gene TRBV2; tentative D call: TRBD1 (6 bases). Germline assignment: CDR1 SNHLY and CDR2 FYNNEI. The length of the CDR3 is 15 residues. Between the trimmed V and J ends, which lost 6 bases and 2 bases, there was a span of 14 bases. This CDR3 reads CASSQRGGGNQPQHF. In DNA form, the CDR3 reads TGTGCCAGCAGCCAGAGGGGGGGAGGCAATCAGCCCCAGCATTTT.

There are a few counts of this clone. The gene calls are TRBV2 and TRBJ1-2; perhaps TRBD1 as D (6 bases). Germline assignment: CDR1 SNHLY and CDR2 FYNNEI. Trimming stripped 6 bases from V and 0 bases from J, with 17 bases between. CDR3 size: 16 residues. The CDR3 sequence is CASRRMTGRANYGYTF. The CDR3 DNA reads TGTGCCAGCAGAAGGATGACAGGCCGAGCTAACTATGGCTACACCTTC. The variable domain in full, completed from reference TRBV2 and TRBJ1-2, reads EPEVTQTPSHQVTQMGQEVILRCVPISNHLYFYWYRQILGQKVEFLVSFYNNEISEKSEIFDDQFSVERPDGSNFTLKIRSTKLEDSAMYFCASRRMTGRANYGYTFGSGTRLTVV.

The CDR3 sequence is CASSLYAEAGNTIYF. The CDR3 region has the DNA TGTGCCAGCAGCCTCTACGCGGAGGCTGGAAACACCATATATTTT. The genes are TRBV7-8 and TRBJ1-3; D not resolved. Trimming removed 5 bases from V and 2 bases from J, with 13 bases in between. The CDR3 has 15 amino acids. CDR1 SGHVS and CDR2 FQNEAQ come from the germline V gene.

The chain uses TRBV27 and TRBJ1-5, with a weak D call TRBD1 (6 bases). V lost 3 bases and J lost 5, with 11 bases in between. The CDR3 sequence is 14 residues long. From germline, CDR1 is MNHEY and CDR2 SMNVEV (reference sequence). This CDR3 is CASSFLGGDQPQHF. As DNA, the CDR3 is TGTGCCAGCAGTTTCTTAGGGGGGGATCAGCCCCAGCATTTT.